This TCR beta chain was documented in a study of blood T cell repertoires in COVID-19. Sequencing was performed with immunoSEQ multiplex PCR; in TCRdb, only in-frame clones are kept and a portion is missing. This sample has some 150,000 clones; approximately 80% occur once, and the top ten carry 6.2%. Germline CDR1 is DFQATT and CDR2 is SNEGSKA (reference sequence). CDR3 length: 16 amino acids. Trimming pared 3 bases from V and 10 bases from J, leaving 25 bases between. The receptor comes from a woman aged 35 to 49 who had recovered from COVID-19. This rearrangement joins TRBV20-1 to TRBJ2-1; D may be TRBD2 (5 bases). Material: PBMCs or T cells enriched from blood (not recorded which). The CDR3 sequence is CSASVGGGSLRLEQFF. The CDR3, as DNA: TGCAGTGCTAGTGTCGGAGGCGGCAGTCTTAGACTGGAGCAGTTCTTC.